The entry below gives a single T cell receptor beta chain sequence along with its context. Its antigen is currently unknown. This sample was included in a study of T cell responses to AZD1222 COVID-19 vaccine. Sequencing used immunoSEQ multiplex PCR; TCRdb keeps in-frame clones, though not all of them. Here the sample spans tens of thousands of clones, more than 90% being singletons. The V gene's germline CDR1 is KGHDR and CDR2 SFDVKD. This CDR3 is built from 13 residues. The V gene lost 5 bases and the J gene lost 3 bases, with 7 bases spanning the gap. General study results and limits: Repertoires were collected only later (after the peak T cell response had occurred). The donors showed a predominance of white British ancestry and of females, with possible underestimation of clonal diversity. Regions 160-218 and 743-854 dominated among vaccine-associated CD4 TCRs spanning spike.

The chain couples TRBV24-1 to TRBJ1-3; D is uncertain. The source was peripheral blood, collected on day 0 of AZD1222 vaccination. This TCR derives from an adult in good health. The CDR3 DNA reads as TGTGCCACCAGTGCCCCCGGTGGAAACACCATATATTTT. This gives the protein CATSAPGGNTIYF.